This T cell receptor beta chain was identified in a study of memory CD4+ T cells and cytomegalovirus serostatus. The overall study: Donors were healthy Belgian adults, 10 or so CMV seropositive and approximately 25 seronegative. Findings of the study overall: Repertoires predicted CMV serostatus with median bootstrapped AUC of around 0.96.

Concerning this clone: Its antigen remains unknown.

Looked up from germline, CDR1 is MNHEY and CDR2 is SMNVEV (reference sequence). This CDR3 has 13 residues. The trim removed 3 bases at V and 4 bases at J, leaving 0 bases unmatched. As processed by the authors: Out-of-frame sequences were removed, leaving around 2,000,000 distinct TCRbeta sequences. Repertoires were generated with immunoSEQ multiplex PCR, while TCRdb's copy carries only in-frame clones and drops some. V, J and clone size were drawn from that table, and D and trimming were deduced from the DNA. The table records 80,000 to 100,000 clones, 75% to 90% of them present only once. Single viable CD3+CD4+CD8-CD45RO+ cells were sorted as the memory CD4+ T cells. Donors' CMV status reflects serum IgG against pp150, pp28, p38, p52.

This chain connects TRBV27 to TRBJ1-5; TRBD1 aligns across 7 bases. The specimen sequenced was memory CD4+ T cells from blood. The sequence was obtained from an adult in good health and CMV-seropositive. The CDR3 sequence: CASSLTGNQPQHF. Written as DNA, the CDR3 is TGTGCCAGCAGTTTGACAGGGAATCAGCCCCAGCATTTT.